These T cell receptor beta chains were read from a single sample in a study of Tregs in tolerant kidney transplant recipients. Assay used: immunoSEQ multiplex PCR; TCRdb lists only in-frame clones, some missing. The table records about 110,000 clones, nearly 90% of them present only once. The material sequenced was CD4+ T cells from blood, taken before the transplant. Receptor source: a human donor who received a combined kidney and bone marrow transplant. The CDR3 runs from the conserved cysteine through the conserved F or W. Each record gives: D gene, J gene, clone size, V gene, CDR3 DNA, CDR3 protein. A D gene is named only where the DNA matches it firmly. The size of a clone is reported for some rows only, either as once, few or many, or as a class for expanded clones.

NA | TRBJ1-5 | NA | TRBV12-5 | TGTGCTAGTGGTTTAGAGGACAATCAGCCCCAGCATTTT | CASGLEDNQPQHF
NA | TRBJ1-3 | NA | TRBV23-1 | TGCGCCAGCAGTCAATCGGGACGGGGGACCTTT | CASSQSGRGTF
TRBD2 | TRBJ2-5 | NA | TRBV4-1 | TGCGCCAGCAGTCAAGCGGGGGGCAGGGAGACCCAGTACTTC | CASSQAGGRETQYF
TRBD1 | TRBJ2-5 | NA | TRBV27 | TGTGCCAGCACCAGACAAGGGACAGAACAAGAGACCCAGTACTTC | CASTRQGTEQETQYF
TRBD2 | TRBJ2-1 | NA | TRBV15 | TGTGCCACCAGCAGAGGACTAGCGGGGAAGGACAATGAGCAGTTCTTC | CATSRGLAGKDNEQFF
NA | TRBJ1-5 | NA | TRBV15 | TGTGCCACCAGCAGAGGCAGGGGAAAAAATCAGCCCCAGCATTTT | CATSRGRGKNQPQHF
TRBD2 | TRBJ2-7 | NA | TRBV19 | TGTGCCAGGGGAGGGCCCAATAACGAGCAGTACTTC | CARGGPNNEQYF
TRBD1 | TRBJ2-3 | NA | TRBV27 | TGTGCCAGCAGGTCGGACAGGGCAGATACGCAGTATTTT | CASRSDRADTQYF
NA | TRBJ1-2 | NA | TRBV5-6 | TGTGCCAGCAGCTTGCTGGGGGGGGTCTATGGCTACACCTTC | CASSLLGGVYGYTF
NA | TRBJ1-1 | NA | TRBV7-2 | TGTGCCAGCAGCTTACCTGTTTTTAATGAAGCTTTCTTT | CASSLPVFNEAFF
NA | TRBJ2-1 | NA | TRBV5-1 | TGCGCCAGCAGCTCCTTGGGGCAGGGGCTTTACAATGAGCAGTTCTTC | CASSSLGQGLYNEQFF
TRBD2 | TRBJ2-1 | NA | TRBV9 | TGTGCCAGCAGCGTAGAATCTAGCGGAAATTCTATCCCTCCCTACAATGAGCAGTTCTTC | CASSVESSGNSIPPYNEQFF
NA | TRBJ1-4 | NA | TRBV18 | TGTGCCAGCTCACCGGGGGCAGCTTCTAATGAAAAACTGTTTTTT | CASSPGAASNEKLFF
NA | TRBJ1-2 | NA | TRBV5-4 | TGTGCCAGCAGCTCACCGGGGTTGCGGGCAGGCTCTGGCTACACCTTC | CASSSPGLRAGSGYTF
TRBD2 | TRBJ2-1 | NA | TRBV4-1 | TGCGCCAGCAGCCCGTTTGGCGGGGGGGCACTTCGTAGCAATGAGCAGTTCTTC | CASSPFGGGALRSNEQFF
TRBD1 | TRBJ2-5 | NA | TRBV7-6 | TGTGCTTGCGGCCAGGGGGCAGGACAAGAGACCCAGTACTTC | CACGQGAGQETQYF
NA | TRBJ1-1 | NA | TRBV6-1 | TGTGCCAGCTGTGTAGGGGGGGACACTGAAGCTTTCTTT | CASCVGGDTEAFF
NA | TRBJ1-2 | NA | TRBV5-1 | TGCGCCAGCAGCCCCGACCCGACAGGAACCTATGGCTACACCTTC | CASSPDPTGTYGYTF
NA | TRBJ2-3 | NA | TRBV7-2 | TGTGCCAGCAGCTTATTTCTAACAGATACGCAGTATTTT | CASSLFLTDTQYF
NA | TRBJ1-3 | NA | TRBV6-6 | TGTGCCAGCAGCTTTCTCTCAGGGGCTGGAAACACCATATATTTT | CASSFLSGAGNTIYF
NA | TRBJ1-5 | NA | TRBV5-6 | TGTGCCAGCACCCGGAAATGGAATTGGACTTTCAATCAGCCCCAGCATTTT | CASTRKWNWTFNQPQHF
TRBD1 | TRBJ1-2 | NA | TRBV4-3 | TGCGCCAGCAGCCGGGACAGGGGGCTGGATGGCTACACCTTC | CASSRDRGLDGYTF
TRBD1 | TRBJ2-1 | NA | TRBV6-1 | TGTGCCAGCAGTGAGACAGGGTCCTCCTACAATGAGCAGTTCTTC | CASSETGSSYNEQFF
NA | TRBJ1-1 | NA | TRBV4-2 | TGTGCCAGCAGCCAAGAAGCGGGAGGGAGGGTGTACACTGAAGCTTTCTTT | CASSQEAGGRVYTEAFF
TRBD1 | TRBJ1-2 | NA | TRBV23-1 | TGCGCCAGCAGTCAATTAACAGGGACAGCCCCTGGCGGGGGCTACACCTTC | CASSQLTGTAPGGGYTF
TRBD1 | TRBJ1-1 | NA | TRBV7-9 | TGTGCCAGCAGCTTGGGACAGGGTTTTAATGAAGCTTTCTTT | CASSLGQGFNEAFF
NA | TRBJ1-2 | NA | TRBV9 | TGTGCCAGCAGCGTAGCCAATGACTATGGCTACACCTTC | CASSVANDYGYTF
TRBD1 | TRBJ1-5 | once | TRBV5-5 | TGTGCCAGCAGCTTCGCGACAGGGAGGTTCGGGCAGCCCCAGCATTTT | CASSFATGRFGQPQHF
TRBD2 | TRBJ2-5 | once | TRBV4-1 | TGCGCCAGCAGCCCTGTAGCGGGGGCGGCTCGGGAGACCCAGTACTTC | CASSPVAGAARETQYF
TRBD1 | TRBJ1-1 | NA | TRBV6-4 | TGTGCCAGCAGTCCGACAGGGATGAACACTGAAGCTTTCTTT | CASSPTGMNTEAFF
NA | TRBJ2-1 | NA | TRBV5-8 | TGTGCCAGCAGCCCCGGTGACACCAGCTCCTACAATGAGCAGTTCTTC | CASSPGDTSSYNEQFF
TRBD1 | TRBJ1-3 | NA | TRBV2 | TGTGCCAGCCGACAGGGCAGCTCTGGAAACACCATATATTTT | CASRQGSSGNTIYF
NA | TRBJ2-2 | NA | TRBV14 | TGTGCCAGCAGCCTTAAAACGGGACTCATAATCACCGGGGAGCTGTTTTTT | CASSLKTGLIITGELFF
NA | TRBJ2-2 | NA | TRBV25-1 | TGTGCCAGCAGTGAGGCCAGGGTTCCGACCGGGGAGCTGTTTTTT | CASSEARVPTGELFF
TRBD2 | TRBJ2-3 | NA | TRBV13 | TGTGCCAGCAGCTGGGCGGGGGAGTCGAGCACAGATACGCAGTATTTT | CASSWAGESSTDTQYF
NA | TRBJ2-2 | NA | TRBV4-1 | TGCGCCAGCAGCCAAGATCTTCGGGGCACCGGGGAGCTGTTTTTT | CASSQDLRGTGELFF
NA | TRBJ2-3 | NA | TRBV21-1 | TGTGCCAGCACCCTATCCTGGGGACTAGCGGGAGCAGATACGCAGTATTTT | CASTLSWGLAGADTQYF
NA | TRBJ2-7 | NA | TRBV30 | TGTGCCTGGAGTGTACGGCTTTTCGGGGGTGAATACGAGCAGTACTTC | CAWSVRLFGGEYEQYF
TRBD2 | TRBJ2-5 | NA | TRBV7-2 | TGTGCCAGCAGCCTGAAGCGGGGGGGCCGGGAGACCCAGTACTTC | CASSLKRGGRETQYF
NA | TRBJ1-6 | NA | TRBV4-1 | TGCGCCAGCAGCCCGCGGACAAGCAGCTCCTATAATTCACCCCTCCACTTT | CASSPRTSSSYNSPLHF
NA | TRBJ1-1 | NA | TRBV10-3 | TGTGCCATCAGTGAGGGTTGGGCAGAGAACACTGAAGCTTTCTTT | CAISEGWAENTEAFF
TRBD1 | TRBJ2-5 | NA | TRBV2 | TGTGCCAGCCGTAGAGGGACAGGGAGAATGGAGACCCAGTACTTC | CASRRGTGRMETQYF
NA | TRBJ2-3 | NA | TRBV12-5 | TGTGCTACGGAGGGCTTCGTTAGCACAGATACGCAGTATTTT | CATEGFVSTDTQYF
NA | TRBJ1-1 | NA | TRBV27 | TGTGCCAGCAGTCCGTGGGGGGGTGCGGAAGCTTTCTTT | CASSPWGGAEAFF
NA | TRBJ2-7 | NA | TRBV28 | TGTGCCAGCAGTTCCCCAGGGGAGTCCTACGAGCAGTACTTC | CASSSPGESYEQYF
TRBD2 | TRBJ2-5 | NA | TRBV28 | TGTGCCAGCAGTTTTAGGGCTAGCGGGAGGCGTGAGACCCAGTACTTC | CASSFRASGRRETQYF
NA | TRBJ2-7 | NA | TRBV27 | TGTGCCAGCAGGGCCTCCATTGTCGGGGTGACTAGGGGCGAGCAGTACTTC | CASRASIVGVTRGEQYF
NA | TRBJ2-2 | NA | TRBV15 | TGTGCCACCAGCGGGCGCACCATAAACACCGGGGAGCTGTTTTTT | CATSGRTINTGELFF
TRBD1 | TRBJ1-1 | NA | TRBV2 | TGTGCCAGCAGTGCGGAAGGCAGGGGGGTGACTGAAGCTTTCTTT | CASSAEGRGVTEAFF